This T cell receptor (beta chain) stems from a study of blood T cell repertoires in COVID-19. Libraries were prepared by immunoSEQ multiplex PCR; TCRdb keeps only in-frame clonotypes and omits some of them. This table holds 30,000 or so clones, roughly nine tenths found once. V shed 4 bases and J 0 bases; nucleotides not matched to a gene: 6. The germline V gene encodes CDR1 MNHEY and CDR2 SMNVEV (reference sequence). The CDR3 totals 16 residues. This chain links TRBV27 with TRBJ1-2, with TRBD1 identical over 9 bases. Sequencing was done on a sample of peripheral blood. This sequence was found in a woman aged 35 to 49 with active or convalescent COVID-19. The CDR3 region has the DNA TGTGCCAGCAGTTACGGGACAGGGAGATCTAACTATGGCTACACCTTC. This encodes CASSYGTGRSNYGYTF.